This T cell receptor (beta chain) stems from a study of blood T cell repertoires in COVID-19 (TCRdb year 2020). Turning to the overall study: Collaborator samples came from the United States, Italy and Spain and covered acute and convalescent phases of COVID-19. Samples were obtained from the ongoing ImmuneRACE study (first 160 participants) and from roughly 1,300 subjects provided by 6 global collaborators. Deeply sampled blood TCRbeta repertoires from subjects exposed to, actively infected with, or recovered from COVID-19 were included in the dataset. HLA class I and class II types, where available, came from metadata supplied by the sample provider rather than from assay-based typing. The prospective study material was composed of cDNA or gDNA derived from T cells, B-cell-depleted T cells, or PBMCs. The repertoires were released in a freely available public database meant as a resource for research on the immune response to SARS-CoV-2. A de-identified subject ID, COVID-19 status, age in years and sex were almost always included in the sample metadata. Results and caveats for the whole study, not just this receptor: How much clinical and demographic metadata was included differed by source and by participant, and the metadata was provided uncurated.

The CDR3 has 14 amino acids, counting the end cysteine and phenylalanine. Only CDR3 DNA remains: 42 bases, in frame from the first base. The germline V gene specifies SNHLY as CDR1 and FYNNEI as CDR2. V is pared back by 3 bases and J by 2 bases, with 11 bases lying between the germline termini. Details on this clone: This clone's antigen is unknown. No much larger clone exists at a distance of one base, and base qualities are not known.

A second Seattle source provided samples from volunteer blood donors who had recovered from COVID-19. Whole blood was collected in K2EDTA tubes by collaborating institutions according to the institutions' own protocols. For TCRbeta analysis, collaborator samples were shipped as frozen whole blood, as isolated PBMCs, or as DNA extracted from either sample type. TCRbeta CDR3 regions were amplified from genomic DNA by means of the immunoSEQ Assay, a bias-controlled multiplex PCR. As for the original processing: Within the assay, amplification of reference gene primers was used to estimate how many nucleated cells each sample contained. To quantify the absolute abundance of each unique TCRbeta CDR3 rearrangement, sequence reads were collapsed and filtered. For each sample, productive Simpson clonality was calculated by taking the square root of Simpson's diversity index across productive rearrangements. This is the immuneACCESS table as TCRdb keeps it, with only in-frame sequences that have V and J called. A part of the clones is gone; compared with another copy, unresolved V genes explain less than half, and the rest is unexplained. V and J calls and clone size are given by that table; D and trimming were obtained from the DNA. This sample comprises roughly 150,000 clones, around 80% of them detected only once. The ten largest clones capture approximately 18% of the sample.

The rearranged segments are TRBV2 and TRBJ2-7; the D gene is perhaps TRBD1, on 5 matching bases. The source of this sequence is a woman aged 70-85 years who had recovered from COVID-19. Sample: peripheral blood. At the DNA level, the sequence is TGTGCCAGCAGTGACCAGGGCCTGACCTACGAGCAGTACTTC. Its protein is CASSDQGLTYEQYF. The CDR3, completed at both ends by the reference TRBV2 and TRBJ2-7 genes, gives the full variable domain EPEVTQTPSHQVTQMGQEVILRCVPISNHLYFYWYRQILGQKVEFLVSFYNNEISEKSEIFDDQFSVERPDGSNFTLKIRSTKLEDSAMYFCASSDQGLTYEQYFGPGTRLTVT.